The 18 T cell receptor beta chains below come from one sample, sequenced in a study of blood T cell repertoires in COVID-19. TCRdb keeps only in-frame clones here, not all; method: immunoSEQ multiplex PCR. The table records under 250,000 clones, 65% to 90% of them present only once. The sequenced material came from peripheral blood. These receptors all stem from a woman aged 70-85 years with acute or convalescent COVID-19.

V gene TRBV4-3 combines with J gene TRBJ1-6; D uncertain. V was trimmed by 0 bases and J by 3 bases, leaving 9 bases between them. The CDR3 runs to 16 residues. Germline CDR1 reads LGHNA; CDR2 reads YSLEER. The CDR3 DNA reads as TGCGCCAGCAGCCAAGATGCGTATTACTATAATTCACCCCTCCACTTT. Encoded protein: CASSQDAYYYNSPLHF.

This clone has a handful of counts. V is TRBV19 and J is TRBJ1-2; 9 bases line up with TRBD1. This CDR3 has 13 amino acids. In germline, CDR1 is LNHDA, CDR2 SQIVND (reference sequence). The V segment lost 6 bases and the J segment 4 bases; nucleotides outside the gene matches: 3. The CDR3 region is CASSGDRVYGYTF. The CDR3, as DNA: TGTGCCAGTAGCGGGGACAGGGTCTATGGCTACACCTTC.

V usage is TRBV5-6 and J usage is TRBJ2-1; a possible D gene is TRBD1 (6 bases). V was pared by 4 bases and J by 14 bases, with 16 bases between. The V gene's germline CDR1 is SGHDT and CDR2 YYEEEE. The CDR3 is made up of 12 amino acids. The CDR3 DNA is TGTGCCAGCAGCCCGAACAGGGCCGTTGAGTTCTTC. Translating gives CASSPNRAVEFF.

The chain couples TRBV15 to TRBJ1-2, with D perhaps matching TRBD1 (5 bases). The CDR3 loop spans 15 amino acids. Germline values: CDR1 LNHNV, CDR2 YYDKDF (reference sequence). With 5 bases removed from V and 2 bases from J, the gap between germline ends came to 15 bases. The CDR3 sequence is CATSLIKAGNYGYTF. The CDR3 nucleotides read TGTGCCACCAGCCTAATAAAGGCAGGGAACTATGGCTACACCTTC.

The chain combines TRBV11-2 with TRBJ1-1; D is undetermined. The CDR3 has 13 amino acids. With 1 base removed from V and 3 bases from J, the gap between germline ends came to 6 bases. Germline CDR1 is SGHAT and CDR2 is FQNNGV. The CDR3 here is CASSLVLYTEAFF. The CDR3 DNA reads as TGTGCCAGCAGCTTAGTCCTGTACACTGAAGCTTTCTTT.

The chain employs TRBV7-9 and TRBJ2-3; a possible D gene is TRBD2 (5 bases). Germline V gene data show CDR1 as SEHNR and CDR2 as FQNEAQ (reference sequence). This CDR3 spans 14 amino acids. Deletions cut 0 bases from V and 10 bases from J, with 14 bases between. The CDR3 loop reads CASSLALAGSAQYF. The CDR3 DNA sequence: TGTGCCAGCAGCTTAGCGCTAGCCGGTTCCGCGCAGTATTTT.

This chain joins TRBV27 and TRBJ2-3, with 8 bases matching TRBD1. The CDR3 runs to 13 residues. V was clipped by 7 bases and J by 5 bases; unmatched bases: 5. The germline V gene encodes CDR1 MNHEY and CDR2 SMNVEV (reference sequence). The CDR3 is CASKFTGGDTQYF. In nucleotides, the CDR3 is TGTGCCAGCAAATTTACAGGGGGAGATACGCAGTATTTT.

The V call is TRBV5-6, the J call TRBJ2-7, with 7 bases that match TRBD1. Unmatched junction bases numbered 9, after V lost 0 bases and J lost 3 bases. The CDR3 is made up of 16 amino acids. Germline lookup yields CDR1 SGHDT and CDR2 YYEEEE. The CDR3 DNA follows: TGTGCCAGCAGCTTGGTATCTGGACAGGTCGTCTACGAGCAGTACTTC. Amino acid sequence: CASSLVSGQVVYEQYF.

The chain links TRBV2 to TRBJ1-5, with a weak D call TRBD1 (6 bases). Trimming left V 6 bases short and J 2 bases short, with 14 bases between. This CDR3 region has 15 residues. Germline CDR1 SNHLY, CDR2 FYNNEI. The CDR3 sequence is CASSVTGVGNQPQHF. CDR3 sequence (DNA): TGTGCCAGCAGCGTGACAGGAGTAGGCAATCAGCCCCAGCATTTT.

In regard to this clone: At the DNA level, this CDR3 is encoded by other sequences in the same sample as well. The V call is TRBV5-1, the J call TRBJ1-1; D call uncertain. The CDR3 length is 13 residues. Trimming removed 0 bases at V and 2 bases at J, with 5 bases between. Per the germline V gene, CDR1 is SGHRS and CDR2 is YFSETQ. The CDR3 DNA reads as TGCGCCAGCAGCTTGGGTGGCAACACTGAAGCTTTCTTT. Its protein is CASSLGGNTEAFF.

V and J are TRBV20-1 and TRBJ1-2; TRBD1 is a possible D gene (5 bases). The CDR3 contains 11 residues. Germline lookup yields CDR1 DFQATT and CDR2 SNEGSKA (reference sequence). With 4 bases removed from V and 8 bases from J, the gap between germline ends came to 11 bases. Written as DNA, the CDR3 is TGCAGTGCTAATCAGGGCGGAGGCTACACCTTC. As protein: CSANQGGGYTF.

The chain has TRBV4-2 and TRBJ2-3, with 8 bases that match TRBD2. Trimming took 0 bases from V and 5 from J; bases not matched to a gene: 7. The CDR3 spans 16 residues. Germline lookup yields CDR1 LGHNA and CDR2 YNFKEQ. The CDR3 region is CASSQDLRGGRDTQYF. The CDR3 nucleotides read TGTGCCAGCAGCCAAGATCTTCGGGGGGGCCGAGATACGCAGTATTTT.

V gene TRBV27 combines with J gene TRBJ1-5; D may be TRBD1 (6 bases). Trimming took off 2 bases at V and 2 bases at J, with 10 bases between the two ends. There are 15 residues in the CDR3. Germline CDR1 reads MNHEY; CDR2 reads SMNVEV (reference sequence). CDR3 loop: CASSLSRGGNQPQHF. The CDR3 coding sequence is TGTGCCAGCAGTTTAAGCAGGGGTGGCAATCAGCCCCAGCATTTT.

This chain connects TRBV19 to TRBJ1-5, with 7 positions matching TRBD1. Trimming cost V 6 bases and J 4 bases; bases outside gene matches: 9. CDR3 length: 15 amino acids. CDR1 is LNHDA and CDR2 is SQIVND in the germline V gene (reference sequence). CDR3 sequence (DNA): TGTGCCAGTAGGTTCCGGGACAGAGTGAATCAGCCCCAGCATTTT. Translating it yields CASRFRDRVNQPQHF.

This clone was seen at least ten times. This sequence joins TRBV28 and TRBJ2-7; D unresolved. Germline loops: CDR1 MDHEN, CDR2 SYDVKM. The CDR3 totals 15 residues. V gave up 3 bases and J gave up 2 bases, with 14 bases separating them. CDR3 protein: CASSFRQAKAYEQYF. The CDR3 coding sequence is TGTGCCAGCAGTTTTCGGCAGGCCAAAGCCTACGAGCAGTACTTC.

The chain links TRBV19 to TRBJ2-6, with a weak D call TRBD1 (5 bases). Germline CDR1 and CDR2: LNHDA and SQIVND (reference sequence). The CDR3 is 15 amino acids. Deletions cut 6 bases from V and 0 bases from J, with 9 bases between. CDR3 region: CASSPRDSGANVLTF. In nucleotides, the CDR3 is TGTGCCAGTAGCCCCAGGGACTCTGGGGCCAACGTCCTGACTTTC.

This clone was detected ten times or more. The gene calls are TRBV5-1 and TRBJ2-3, with 10 bases fitting TRBD1. J gave up 4 bases and V 1 base, and 3 bases lay outside the gene matches. CDR3 length: 15 residues. The V gene's germline CDR1 is SGHRS and CDR2 YFSETQ. The CDR3 DNA sequence: TGCGCCAGCAGCTTGCACGGGACAGGGGCAGATACGCAGTATTTT. Its translation: CASSLHGTGADTQYF.

The chain joins TRBV30 to TRBJ1-2; D may be TRBD1 (5 bases). Germline CDR1 GTSNPN, CDR2 SVGIG (reference sequence). CDR3 length: 12 amino acids. Trimming took off 0 bases at V and 7 bases at J, with 9 bases between the two ends. The DNA for the CDR3 is TGTGCCTGGAGTGTCCGGGGGGGTGGCTACACCTTC. Residues: CAWSVRGGGYTF.